This note documents a single T cell receptor (beta chain) sequence. Its antigen remains unknown. Profiled with immunoSEQ multiplex PCR; TCRdb holds only in-frame clones, not every one. The sample consists of about 100,000 clones, about 92% of them appearing once. The data belong to a study of T cell responses to AZD1222 COVID-19 vaccine. Study-wide context: Samples with a second dose at about 4 or about 12 weeks were pooled together.

Study results and caveats: Most donors were white British and more were female, and clonal diversity was possibly underestimated. Just a handful of AZD1222 recipients tested seropositive at baseline.

Sequences were derived from peripheral blood, sampled on day 0 of AZD1222 vaccination. This receptor was identified in an adult in good health.

CDR3 loop: CASSLEGLRLGSYEQYF. The DNA for the CDR3 is TGTGCCAGCAGCTTAGAGGGACTCCGCCTCGGGTCCTACGAGCAGTACTTC. The chain is built from TRBV13 and TRBJ2-7; a possible D gene is TRBD2 (6 bases). V was trimmed by 1 base and J by 1 base, leaving 17 bases between them. CDR1 and CDR2 (germline): PRHDT, FYEKMQ (reference sequence). The CDR3 is 17 residues long.